This is a list of T cell receptor beta chains from one sample in a study of T cells expressing NK-cell markers. TCRdb re-called the 5' RACE reads and catalogs CDR3 proteins one per entry, DNA excluded. The sample totals about 430,000 distinct CDR3 sequences. Sequenced sample: blood T cells: a sorted CD56 or NKG2C T cell subset, CD4+ or CD8+ T cells, or bulk PBMC T cells (not recorded which). These receptors all come from a woman in her forties or fifties in good health. Both conserved end residues are part of each CDR3. Each record gives: J gene, V gene, CDR3 protein.

j_gene: TRBJ2-5
v_gene: TRBV12-3/TRBV12-4
CDR3aa: CASSVTSGRETQYF

j_gene: TRBJ2-1
v_gene: TRBV9
CDR3aa: CASSTLAGAPALFF

j_gene: TRBJ2-3
v_gene: TRBV12-3/TRBV12-4
CDR3aa: CASSPPTSLLADTQYF

j_gene: TRBJ2-1
v_gene: TRBV4-1
CDR3aa: CASSPASGGSGYNEQFF

j_gene: TRBJ1-1
v_gene: TRBV7-9
CDR3aa: CASTQDLNTEAFF

j_gene: TRBJ1-2
v_gene: TRBV4-1
CDR3aa: CASRNPGQGINYGYTF

j_gene: TRBJ1-1
v_gene: TRBV29-1
CDR3aa: CSVAGIGRTWTEAFF

j_gene: TRBJ1-2
v_gene: TRBV12-3/TRBV12-4
CDR3aa: CASSPFQRSYGYTF

j_gene: TRBJ2-1
v_gene: TRBV5-1
CDR3aa: CASSLGNHEQFF

j_gene: TRBJ2-5
v_gene: TRBV6-1
CDR3aa: CASSEGIPRHRAYF

j_gene: TRBJ1-1
v_gene: TRBV29-1
CDR3aa: CSAGWQVEAFF

j_gene: TRBJ1-1
v_gene: TRBV7-9
CDR3aa: CASSLISGAEAFF

j_gene: TRBJ2-7
v_gene: TRBV9
CDR3aa: CASSPMRTPYEQYF

j_gene: TRBJ2-5
v_gene: TRBV29-1
CDR3aa: CSVPRGLAGTGTQYF

j_gene: TRBJ2-3
v_gene: TRBV10-3
CDR3aa: CAISESVGSADTQYF

j_gene: TRBJ2-5
v_gene: TRBV2
CDR3aa: CASSEVGLVGRETQYF

j_gene: TRBJ2-3
v_gene: TRBV5-1
CDR3aa: CASLGQGRSTDTQYF

j_gene: TRBJ1-2
v_gene: TRBV20-1
CDR3aa: CSARGDAGGYTF

j_gene: TRBJ2-1
v_gene: TRBV12-3/TRBV12-4
CDR3aa: CASRLGGLADYNEQFF

j_gene: TRBJ2-1
v_gene: TRBV12-5
CDR3aa: CASAFGEGARGQFF

j_gene: TRBJ2-1
v_gene: TRBV20-1
CDR3aa: CSARGEREESYNEQFF

j_gene: TRBJ2-4
v_gene: TRBV11-2
CDR3aa: CASSPRVAGEDKNIQYF

j_gene: TRBJ2-7
v_gene: TRBV5-1
CDR3aa: CASSGRTGATYEQYF

j_gene: TRBJ2-5
v_gene: TRBV5-1
CDR3aa: CASSLAGSETQYF

j_gene: TRBJ1-3
v_gene: TRBV12-3/TRBV12-4
CDR3aa: CASSPQRNTIYF

j_gene: TRBJ2-1
v_gene: TRBV10-2
CDR3aa: CASNRVNNEQFF

j_gene: TRBJ2-1
v_gene: TRBV10-2
CDR3aa: CASSVTSGAYNEQFF

j_gene: TRBJ2-2
v_gene: TRBV5-1
CDR3aa: CASRRSVGPLNTGELFF

j_gene: TRBJ2-2
v_gene: TRBV9
CDR3aa: CASSVGGRRGLGELFF

j_gene: TRBJ1-3
v_gene: TRBV10-3
CDR3aa: CAISESDAGNTIYF

j_gene: TRBJ2-3
v_gene: TRBV29-1
CDR3aa: CSVAPSGRGTDTQYF

j_gene: TRBJ1-4
v_gene: TRBV28
CDR3aa: CASSQTGASATNEKLFF

j_gene: TRBJ2-1
v_gene: TRBV6-2/TRBV6-3
CDR3aa: CASSGTGGNEQFF

j_gene: TRBJ2-4
v_gene: TRBV4-1
CDR3aa: CASSQGLAGGIAKNIQYF

j_gene: TRBJ2-5
v_gene: TRBV5-1
CDR3aa: CASSLDGGGETYF

j_gene: TRBJ1-2
v_gene: TRBV19
CDR3aa: CASSPTGAFGYTF